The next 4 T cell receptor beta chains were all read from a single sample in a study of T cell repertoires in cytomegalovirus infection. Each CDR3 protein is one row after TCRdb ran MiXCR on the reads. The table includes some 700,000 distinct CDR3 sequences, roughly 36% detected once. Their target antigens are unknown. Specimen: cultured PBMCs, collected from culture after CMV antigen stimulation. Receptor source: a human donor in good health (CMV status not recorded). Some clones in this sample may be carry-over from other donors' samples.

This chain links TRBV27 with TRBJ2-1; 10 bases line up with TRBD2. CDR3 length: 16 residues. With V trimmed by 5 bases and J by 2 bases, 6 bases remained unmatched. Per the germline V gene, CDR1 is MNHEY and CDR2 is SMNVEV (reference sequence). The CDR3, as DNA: TGTGCCAGCAGTCAGACCAGCGGGAGGGCCTACAATGAGCAGTTCTTC. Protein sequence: CASSQTSGRAYNEQFF.

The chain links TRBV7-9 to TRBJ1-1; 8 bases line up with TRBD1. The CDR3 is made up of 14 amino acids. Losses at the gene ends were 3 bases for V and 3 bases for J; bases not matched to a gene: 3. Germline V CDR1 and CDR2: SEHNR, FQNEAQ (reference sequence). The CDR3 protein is CASSFGQGDTEAFF. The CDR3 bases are TGTGCCAGCAGCTTTGGACAGGGCGACACTGAAGCTTTCTTT.

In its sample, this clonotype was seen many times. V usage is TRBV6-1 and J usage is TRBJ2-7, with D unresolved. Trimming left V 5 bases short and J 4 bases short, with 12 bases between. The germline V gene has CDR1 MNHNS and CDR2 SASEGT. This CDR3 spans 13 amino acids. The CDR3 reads CASSTRTDYEQYF. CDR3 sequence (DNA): TGTGCCAGCAGTACTCGGACGGATTACGAGCAGTACTTC.

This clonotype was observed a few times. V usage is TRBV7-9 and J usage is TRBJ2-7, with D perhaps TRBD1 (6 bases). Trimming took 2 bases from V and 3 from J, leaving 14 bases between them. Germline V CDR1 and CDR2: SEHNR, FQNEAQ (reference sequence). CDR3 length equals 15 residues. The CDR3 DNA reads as TGTGCCAGCAGCTTACCTGGACAGCTTCGCTACGAGCAGTACTTC. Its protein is CASSLPGQLRYEQYF.